This T cell receptor beta chain derives from a study of cytomegalovirus exposure and HLA in healthy donors. Study-wide findings and caveats: An analysis that was carried out later associated 16,951 TCR beta sequences with HLA alleles at 0.05 false discovery rate. Prediction of most subjects' HLA-A and HLA-B alleles by TCR beta sequences was reportedly accurate. As confirmed in vitro, three CMV-associated chains were specific for CMV antigens.

The CDR3 covers 12 residues. CDR1 and CDR2 from the germline V gene are MNHNY and SVGAGI (reference sequence). V lost 6 bases, J lost 9 bases, and 12 bases lay in between. The donors gave bone marrow, and they were healthy. On this clone: The target antigen is unknown.

In the PCR, 60 Vbeta and 13 Jbeta primers were used. TCRdb's table, derived via immunoSEQ multiplex PCR, lists solely in-frame clones and lacks some. The sample carries 150,000 to 200,000 clones, roughly 80% recorded once. The source of this sequence is a female donor in good health and CMV-seronegative. The chain employs TRBV6-6 and TRBJ2-4, with unresolved D. Input material: PBMCs. The CDR3 here is CASSDNLSIQYF. The CDR3 nucleotides are TGTGCCAGCAGCGACAATCTAAGCATTCAGTACTTC.